The present T cell receptor beta chain was sequenced within a study of OX40 agonist ivuxolimab in advanced cancers. Overall study: Enrolled patients in dose escalation had cancers that were hepatocellular carcinoma, melanoma, renal cell or head and neck cancer. Checkpoint inhibitors had been given previously to under 50% of patients.

Assay: immunoSEQ multiplex PCR; the TCRdb copy retains only in-frame clones and omits some. The repertoire holds 35,000 or so clones, with around 73% as singletons. Study-wide points: Some of the lowest clonal expansion was seen in partial responders at 0.1-3.0 mg/kg.

The CDR3 totals 15 residues. V trimming: 4 bases; J trimming: 2 bases; junction bases outside the gene matches: 6. The germline CDR1 and CDR2 sequences are SGHTS and YDEGEE. Comments on this clone: What it binds is not known.

Enrollment shut out patients with autoimmune disease history or systemic immunosuppression. Sequences were derived from CD4+ or CD8+ T cells sorted from blood, sampled in a trial of the OX40 agonist ivuxolimab. This rearrangement joins TRBV5-8 to TRBJ2-1; 7 positions agree with TRBD1. The receptor was isolated from an adult with an advanced solid tumor such as melanoma, head and neck, liver or kidney cancer. The CDR3 nucleotides are TGTGCCAGCAGCCGACCCGGGACAGCCTACAATGAGCAGTTCTTC. It is translated as CASSRPGTAYNEQFF.